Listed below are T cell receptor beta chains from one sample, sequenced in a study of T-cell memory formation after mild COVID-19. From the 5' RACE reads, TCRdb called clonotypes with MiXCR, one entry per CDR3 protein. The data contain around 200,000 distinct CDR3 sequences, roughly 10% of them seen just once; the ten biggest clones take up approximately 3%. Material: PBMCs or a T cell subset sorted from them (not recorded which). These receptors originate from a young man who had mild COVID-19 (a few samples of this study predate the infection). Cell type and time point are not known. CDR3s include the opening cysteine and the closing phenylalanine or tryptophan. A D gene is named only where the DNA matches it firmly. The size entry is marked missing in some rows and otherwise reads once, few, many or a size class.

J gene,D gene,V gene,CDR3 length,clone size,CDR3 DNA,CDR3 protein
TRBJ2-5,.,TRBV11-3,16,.,TGTGCCAGCAGCCGGGGCCTGAATGGGGGAAGAGAGACCCAGTACTTC,CASSRGLNGGRETQYF
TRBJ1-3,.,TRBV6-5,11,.,TGTGCCAGCCAGGGGGGAAACACCATATATTTT,CASQGGNTIYF
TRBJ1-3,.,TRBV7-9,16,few,TGTGCCAGCAGCTTAGAAGCCGCGCTCAAAGGAAACACCATATATTTT,CASSLEAALKGNTIYF
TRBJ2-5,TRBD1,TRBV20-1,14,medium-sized,TGCAGTGCAGCACCTGGGACAGTCCAAGAGACCCAGTACTTC,CSAAPGTVQETQYF
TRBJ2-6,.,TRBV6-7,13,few,TGTGCCAGCTTAGAATCTGGGGCCAACGTCCTGACTTTC,CASLESGANVLTF
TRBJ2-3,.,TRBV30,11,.,TGTGCCTGGGGGACGGACTACACGCAGTATTTT,CAWGTDYTQYF
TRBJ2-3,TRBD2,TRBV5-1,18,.,TGCGCCAGCAGCCTTGGGACTAGCGGGGCTCAAAGCACAGATACGCAGTATTTT,CASSLGTSGAQSTDTQYF
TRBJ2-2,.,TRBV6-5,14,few,TGTGCCAGCACCCGGACCGCGAACACCGGGGAGCTGTTTTTT,CASTRTANTGELFF
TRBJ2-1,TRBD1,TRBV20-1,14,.,TGCAGTGCGCACGGGACAGGGTGGGGAAAGGGGCAGTTCTTC,CSAHGTGWGKGQFF
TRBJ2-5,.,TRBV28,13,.,TGTGCCAGCAGTGGTGACGGGTGGGAGACCCAGTACTTC,CASSGDGWETQYF
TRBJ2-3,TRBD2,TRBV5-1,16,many,TGCGCCAGCAGCTTGGCCACTAGCGGGGGGGCAGATACGCAGTATTTT,CASSLATSGGADTQYF
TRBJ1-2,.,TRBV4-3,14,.,TGCGCCAGCAGCCAGGGCCCCGGGGGCTATGGCTACACCTTC,CASSQGPGGYGYTF
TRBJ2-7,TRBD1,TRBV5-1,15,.,TGCGCCAGCAGCTTGCATCCGGGACAGAACTACGAGCAGTACTTC,CASSLHPGQNYEQYF
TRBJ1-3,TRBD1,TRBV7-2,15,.,TGTGCCAGCAGCCGCAGAACAGGGGTTGGAAACACCATATATTTT,CASSRRTGVGNTIYF
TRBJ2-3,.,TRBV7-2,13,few,TGTGCCAGCAGCCCGGACGTAGCAGATACGCAGTATTTT,CASSPDVADTQYF
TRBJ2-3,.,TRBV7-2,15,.,TGTGCCAGCAGCCCCGGATGGCCCAGCACAGATACGCAGTATTTT,CASSPGWPSTDTQYF
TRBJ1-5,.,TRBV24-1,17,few,TGTGCCACCAGTGATCGAGAGACAGGATATAGCAATCAGCCCCAGCATTTT,CATSDRETGYSNQPQHF
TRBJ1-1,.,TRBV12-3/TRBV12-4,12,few,TGTGCCAGCAGTTCATCTGGTCCTGAAGCTTTCTTT,CASSSSGPEAFF
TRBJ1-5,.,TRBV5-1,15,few,TGCGCCAGCAGCTTGGACCCAGGGTCGCATCAGCCCCAGCATTTT,CASSLDPGSHQPQHF
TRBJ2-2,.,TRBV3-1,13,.,TGTGCCAGCAGCCAAGGGGACACCGGGGAGCTGTTTTTT,CASSQGDTGELFF
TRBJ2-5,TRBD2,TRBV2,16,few,TGTGCCAGCAAAAGTTACCCGGCGGGGGGGATGGAGACCCAGTACTTC,CASKSYPAGGMETQYF
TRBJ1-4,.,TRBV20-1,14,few,TGCAGTCCTAGGGGTCCTGGGAAAAATGAAAAACTGTTTTTT,CSPRGPGKNEKLFF
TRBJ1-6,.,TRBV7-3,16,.,TGTGCCAGCAGCTTCTCCTTCCGGGACACCAATTCACCCCTCCACTTT,CASSFSFRDTNSPLHF
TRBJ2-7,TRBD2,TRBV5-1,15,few,TGCGCCAGCAGCGAGCGACTAGCGGGACGCTACGAGCAGTACTTC,CASSERLAGRYEQYF
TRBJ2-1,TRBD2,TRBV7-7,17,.,TGTGCTAGCAGCCCAAGACCCGGGGGGGCCTCCTACAATGAGCAGTTCTTC,CASSPRPGGASYNEQFF
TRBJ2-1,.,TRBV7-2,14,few,TGTGCCAGCAGCCCCTCTGGACCCCACAATGAGCAGTTCTTC,CASSPSGPHNEQFF
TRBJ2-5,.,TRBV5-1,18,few,TGCGCCAGCAGCTTGGCCGGATTTTTAACAGGGCCCAGGGAGACCCAGTACTTC,CASSLAGFLTGPRETQYF
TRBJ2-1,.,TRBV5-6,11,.,TGTGCCAGCAGCTTTGAATATGAGCAGTTCTTC,CASSFEYEQFF
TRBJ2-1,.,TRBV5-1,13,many,TGCGCCAGCAGCTTGATTCAGCACAATGAGCAGTTCTTC,CASSLIQHNEQFF
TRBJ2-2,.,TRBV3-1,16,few,TGTGCCAGCAGCCAAGAGTCTATAGGGTTCGTCGGGGAGCTGTTTTTT,CASSQESIGFVGELFF
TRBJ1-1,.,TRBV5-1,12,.,TGCGCCAGCAGCCTGGACTTCTTTGAAGCTTTCTTT,CASSLDFFEAFF
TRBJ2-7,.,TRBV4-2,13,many,TGTGCCAGCAGCCAAGAAGGCGGGGTCGAGCAGTACTTC,CASSQEGGVEQYF
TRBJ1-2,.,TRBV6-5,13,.,TGTGCCAGCAGTTACGACGGACAAGGGGGCTACACCTTC,CASSYDGQGGYTF
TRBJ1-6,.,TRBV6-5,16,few,TGTGCCAGCAGGCACCATAGGACGGAACCTAATTCACCCCTCCACTTT,CASRHHRTEPNSPLHF
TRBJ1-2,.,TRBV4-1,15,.,TGCGCCAGCAGCCAATCCAGGCCGTTGGCGTATGGCTACACCTTC,CASSQSRPLAYGYTF
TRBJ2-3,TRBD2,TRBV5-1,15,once,TGCGCCAGCAGCTTTATTAGCGGGGGAACAGATACGCAGTATTTT,CASSFISGGTDTQYF
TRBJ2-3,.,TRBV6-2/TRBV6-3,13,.,TGTGCCAGCGCCGAGGACAGAACAGATACGCAGTATTTT,CASAEDRTDTQYF
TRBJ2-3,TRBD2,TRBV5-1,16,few,TGCGCCAGCAGCCCACCGACTAGCGGGGACACAGATACGCAGTATTTT,CASSPPTSGDTDTQYF
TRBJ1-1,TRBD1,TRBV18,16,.,TGTGCCAGCTCACTGTCCTTGGACAGGAGGGACACTGAAGCTTTCTTT,CASSLSLDRRDTEAFF
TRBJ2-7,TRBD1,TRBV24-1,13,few,TGTGCCACCAGTGAGTCGGACAGGTCGGAGCAGTACTTC,CATSESDRSEQYF
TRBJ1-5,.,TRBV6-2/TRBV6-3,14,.,TGTGCCAGCAGGGCGACAGAGCTAGGTCAGCCCCAGCATTTT,CASRATELGQPQHF
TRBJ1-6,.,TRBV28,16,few,TGTGCCAGCAGCCCCCTTGACCCAGGAGGTCTCTCACCCCTCCACTTT,CASSPLDPGGLSPLHF
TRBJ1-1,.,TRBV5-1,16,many,TGCGCCAGCAGCCAATCTCGGGCGATTATGAACACTGAAGCTTTCTTT,CASSQSRAIMNTEAFF
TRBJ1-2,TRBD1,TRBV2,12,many,TGTGCCAGCAGGGGGACAGGTGATGGCTACACCTTC,CASRGTGDGYTF
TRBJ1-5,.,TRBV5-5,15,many,TGTGCCAGCAGCTTGCAGCAGGGTAGCAATCAGCCCCAGCATTTT,CASSLQQGSNQPQHF
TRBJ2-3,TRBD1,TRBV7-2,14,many,TGTGCCAGCACCAACCGACAGGGGACAGATACGCAGTATTTT,CASTNRQGTDTQYF
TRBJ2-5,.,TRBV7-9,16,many,TGTGCCAGCAGCTCCTCGGGAGGGGGCGCATGGGAGACCCAGTACTTC,CASSSSGGGAWETQYF
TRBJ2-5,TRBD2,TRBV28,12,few,TGTGCCAGCAGTTGGCGGGGGGAGACCCAGTACTTC,CASSWRGETQYF
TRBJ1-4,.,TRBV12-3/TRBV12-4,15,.,TGTGCCAGCAGTTCACCACAGGGTTCTAATGAAAAACTGTTTTTT,CASSSPQGSNEKLFF
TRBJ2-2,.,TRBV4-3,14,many,TGCGCCAGCAGCCAAGGCCCGAACACCGGGGAGCTGTTTTTT,CASSQGPNTGELFF
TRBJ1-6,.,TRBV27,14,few,TGTGCCAGCAGTTTAGGACGGATCAATTCACCCCTCCACTTT,CASSLGRINSPLHF
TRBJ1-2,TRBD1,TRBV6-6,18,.,TGTGCCAGCAGATATCGCGTGAGACAGGGGTCCTCGGTTTCCGGCTACACCTTC,CASRYRVRQGSSVSGYTF
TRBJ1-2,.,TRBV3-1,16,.,TGTGCCAGCAGCCAAACTCGGACTGCCGGAGGCTATGGCTACACCTTC,CASSQTRTAGGYGYTF
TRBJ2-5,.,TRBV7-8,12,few,TGTGCCAGCAGCTTAGGACGGAGCGTCCAGTACTTC,CASSLGRSVQYF